These 20 T cell receptor beta chains share one sample of origin, sequenced in a study of spatial heterogeneity in lung cancer. Study-level findings and limits: Tumor mutation count correlated with how many alpha and beta TCRs expanded intratumorally.

Noted time point: sample taken at primary tumor resection. These receptors lack a known antigen. TCRdb processed the 5' RACE reads anew with MiXCR; each CDR3 protein has one entry. The repertoire has about 11,000 distinct CDR3 sequences, around 7.9% of them found once; the top ten carry 22%. This material consisted of lung tumor tissue, taken at surgery. Receptor source: a female donor with early-stage non-small cell lung cancer.

This clonotype has a handful of counts. The size of this beta chain means little, since it is a stray read in a library made for alpha chains. This chain uses TRBV5-4 with TRBJ1-2; unclear D gene. Germline CDR1 SGHNT, CDR2 YYREEE (reference sequence). The V end was cut by 1 base, the J end by 1 base, with 8 bases between. CDR3 length equals 14 residues. CDR3 bases: TGTGCCAGCAGCTTGCTCCAGGATAACTATGGCTACACCTTC. Protein sequence: CASSLLQDNYGYTF.

This clonotype was seen ten or more times. Because this beta chain is a stray read in a library intended to capture alpha chains, its abundance should not be given much weight. The chain carries TRBV12-3 or TRBV12-4 and TRBJ2-7; D gene unclear. Trimming removed 3 bases from V and 2 bases from J, with 14 bases in between. This CDR3 has 15 residues. The CDR3 DNA follows: TGTGCCAGCAGTTTCTCGACTCGAGCGCCCTACGAGCAGTACTTC. Encoded protein: CASSFSTRAPYEQYF.

This clonotype is categorized as medium-sized. A library made for alpha chains picked up this beta chain off target, so its size means little. CDR3 protein: CASSHRDRAKAFF. CDR3 DNA sequence: TGTGCCAGCAGTCACAGGGACAGGGCAAAAGCTTTCTTT. The chain couples TRBV7-2 to TRBJ1-1; 9 bases line up with TRBD1. This CDR3 is built from 13 residues. The J segment lost 9 bases and the V segment lost 6 bases, leaving 8 bases of the junction unmatched. Germline CDR1 reads SGHTA; CDR2 reads FQGNSA.

In this sample, this clonotype turned up many times. This beta chain is off target for a library built for alpha chains, so its abundance means little. The genes are TRBV12-3 or TRBV12-4 and TRBJ2-7; 8 bases match TRBD2. The CDR3 has 14 residues. The V and J ends lost 11 bases and 0 bases, in that order; junction bases with no gene match: 9. CDR3 protein: CAGRAGGYSYEQYF. Written as DNA, the CDR3 is TGTGCCGGACGGGCGGGGGGTTACTCCTACGAGCAGTACTTC.

This clonotype was found many times. The library was built for alpha chains, so this beta chain is an off-target read and its size means little. The rearrangement joins TRBV7-2 to TRBJ2-7; the D call may be TRBD1 or TRBD2 (5 bases each). CDR1 and CDR2 (germline): SGHTA, FQGNSA. This CDR3 contains 15 residues. V was pared by 4 bases and J by 6 bases, with 19 bases between. This chain's CDR3 is CASSWGSGSLAEQYF. DNA for the CDR3: TGTGCCAGCAGCTGGGGCTCAGGGAGCCTTGCCGAGCAGTACTTC.

This clonotype was seen ten or more times. This beta chain is off target for a library built for alpha chains, so its abundance means little. The chain recombines TRBV28 with TRBJ1-2, with a tentative D call TRBD1 (5 bases). This CDR3 is built from 15 residues. Germline V gene lookup returns CDR1 MDHEN and CDR2 SYDVKM. V lost 2 bases to trimming and J lost 7 bases, with 17 bases between them. The CDR3 DNA follows: TGTGCCAGCAGTTTAATTGATGTGGGGCGGCGTGGCTACACCTTC. It specifies CASSLIDVGRRGYTF.

Many counts were recorded for this clonotype. This beta chain came through as a stray read in a library set up for alpha chains, and its size says little. CDR3 DNA: TGCGCCAGCAGTCCCAGGGTATCTGAAGACACTGAAGCTTTCTTT. Protein: CASSPRVSEDTEAFF. The chain couples TRBV5-1 to TRBJ1-1; TRBD1 is a possible D gene (5 bases). The V end was cut by 5 bases, the J end by 3 bases, with 17 bases between. The CDR3 spans 15 residues. Germline-derived CDR1 and CDR2 are SGHRS and YFSETQ.

This clonotype is categorized as medium-sized (0.01 to 0.1%). The library was prepared for alpha chains; this beta chain is a stray read, so its frequency means little. The chain couples TRBV28 to TRBJ2-7, with TRBD2 matching 7 bases. Germline values: CDR1 MDHEN, CDR2 SYDVKM. With V trimmed by 4 bases and J by 6 bases, 18 bases remained unmatched. This CDR3 spans 17 amino acids. CDR3 coding DNA: TGTGCCAGCAGTTCACAACGGGGGGACTCATCCCCAGGCGAGCAGTACTTC. It specifies CASSSQRGDSSPGEQYF.

This clonotype has at least ten counts. Because the library targeted alpha chains, this beta chain is an off-target read whose size means little. V and J are TRBV7-2 and TRBJ1-2; 9 nucleotides match TRBD1. This CDR3 spans 16 amino acids. The J segment lost 4 bases and the V segment lost 5 bases, leaving 11 bases of the junction unmatched. Germline loops: CDR1 SGHTA, CDR2 FQGNSA. CDR3 region: CASSAQVGTGLYGYTF. In DNA form, the CDR3 reads TGTGCCAGCAGCGCCCAAGTGGGGACAGGGCTCTATGGCTACACCTTC.

This clonotype has a count of ten or more. A library made for alpha chains picked up this beta chain off target, so its size means little. The rearrangement links TRBV27 to TRBJ1-5; possible D gene TRBD1, 5 bases. CDR1 and CDR2 from the germline V gene are MNHEY and SMNVEV (reference sequence). V lost 9 bases and J 6 bases, leaving 12 bases between the germline ends. The CDR3 spans 12 residues. The CDR3 DNA reads TGTGCCAGTGGGGCCCGCAGTCAGCCCCAGCATTTT. Translation gives CASGARSQPQHF.

Only a few counts were recorded for this clonotype. The size of this beta chain means little, since it is a stray read in a library made for alpha chains. The rearrangement joins TRBV5-4 to TRBJ2-1; D could derive from TRBD1 or TRBD2 (7 bases each). V lost 3 bases and J 7 bases, leaving 20 bases between the germline ends. Germline loops: CDR1 SGHNT, CDR2 YYREEE (reference sequence). The CDR3 length is 16 residues. The CDR3 here is CASSSQGGGGRNEQFF. The CDR3 DNA reads as TGTGCCAGCAGCTCCCAGGGAGGGGGCGGTCGGAATGAGCAGTTCTTC.

This clonotype was seen a few times. This beta chain is a stray read from a library made for alpha chains; its abundance is not meaningful. This chain connects TRBV28 to TRBJ2-2, with D unclear. With 6 bases removed from V and 1 base from J, the gap between germline ends came to 3 bases. Germline CDR1 MDHEN, CDR2 SYDVKM. There are 12 residues in the CDR3. The chain's CDR3 is CASSGNTGELFF. For the CDR3, the DNA is TGTGCCAGCAGCGGGAACACCGGGGAGCTGTTTTTT.

In regard to this clonotype: A library prepared for alpha chains yielded this beta chain as an off-target read; its size is of little meaning. V and J are TRBV20-1 and TRBJ2-2; D gene unclear. Germline CDR1 and CDR2: DFQATT and SNEGSKA (reference sequence). This CDR3 contains 15 residues. V was trimmed by 0 bases and J by 7 bases, leaving 15 bases between them. The CDR3, as DNA: TGCAGTGCTAGAGATGCGAGACTCTCGAACGGGGAGCTGTTTTTT. Its translation: CSARDARLSNGELFF.

The sample holds many counts of this clonotype. This beta chain appears as a stray read in a library generated for alpha chains; its size is not informative. The chain has TRBV29-1 and TRBJ1-5, with D uncertain. V lost 4 bases and J lost 7, with 14 bases in between. The CDR3 contains 13 residues. Germline V CDR1 and CDR2: SQVTM, ANQGSEA. CDR3: CSVVVGLGQPQHF. In DNA form, the CDR3 reads TGCAGCGTTGTAGTCGGGCTTGGGCAGCCCCAGCATTTT.

By share, this clonotype ranks as medium-sized (0.01 to 0.1%). In a library made to pick up alpha chains, this beta chain is a stray read with a size that means little. The chain carries TRBV20-1 and TRBJ2-7; 11 bases align to TRBD1. CDR1 and CDR2 (germline): DFQATT, SNEGSKA (reference sequence). This CDR3 region has 13 residues. V was pared by 4 bases and J by 4 bases, with 3 bases of the junction left unmatched. The CDR3 sequence: CSANGQGAYEQYF. The DNA for the CDR3 is TGCAGTGCTAACGGACAGGGGGCGTACGAGCAGTACTTC.

By frequency in the sample, this clonotype is medium-sized. This beta chain represents an off-target read in a library built for alpha chains; its size is of limited meaning. The V call is TRBV6-6, the J call TRBJ2-3; D is ambiguous. This CDR3 has 14 residues. Germline V lookup: CDR1 MNHNY, CDR2 SVGAGI (reference sequence). The germline V and J ends were trimmed by 7 bases and 4 bases, with 15 bases remaining between them. Here the CDR3 reads CASTQVGLADTQYF. CDR3 nucleotide sequence: TGTGCCAGCACACAAGTGGGCCTGGCAGATACGCAGTATTTT.

This clonotype was detected a few times. In a library made to pick up alpha chains, this beta chain is a stray read with a size that means little. This sequence joins TRBV9 and TRBJ2-5; TRBD1 matches 7 bases. This CDR3 has 16 amino acids. Germline CDR1 reads SGDLS; CDR2 reads YYNGEE. V lost 0 bases and J lost 4; bases outside the gene matches: 9. CDR3 nucleotide sequence: TGTGCCAGCAGCGTAGATGGCAGGGGGTGGGGAGAGACCCAGTACTTC. Protein product: CASSVDGRGWGETQYF. Full variable domain (missing parts from reference TRBV9 and TRBJ2-5): DSGVTQTPKHLITATGQRVTLRCSPRSGDLSVYWYQQSLDQGLQFLIQYYNGEERAKGNILERFSAQQFPDLHSELNLSSLELGDSALYFCASSVDGRGWGETQYFGPGTRLLVL.

This clonotype has a count of ten or more. This beta chain lies outside the target of a library built for alpha chains; its clone size means little. The chain uses TRBV9 and TRBJ2-7; TRBD2 aligns across 8 bases. This CDR3 has 17 amino acids. Trimming at V came to 0 bases and at J to 0 bases, leaving 8 bases not matched to a gene. CDR1 is SGDLS and CDR2 is YYNGEE in the germline V gene. DNA for the CDR3: TGTGCCAGCAGCGTAGAACTCCAGCGGGGGTTCTCCTACGAGCAGTACTTC. This encodes CASSVELQRGFSYEQYF.

This clonotype was seen at least ten times. This beta chain is a stray sequence in a library constructed for alpha chains; its clone size is not meaningful. This chain connects TRBV3-1 to TRBJ2-2, with D possibly TRBD2 on 7 matching bases. Trimming stripped 8 bases from V and 4 bases from J, with 14 bases between. The germline CDR1 and CDR2 sequences are LGHDT and YNNKEL (reference sequence). This CDR3 has 14 residues. CDR3 DNA: TGTGCCAGCCGTGCGGGGGCAGGCACCGGGGAGCTGTTTTTT. It translates to CASRAGAGTGELFF.

With respect to this clonotype: This beta chain is a stray read from a library made for alpha chains; its abundance is not meaningful. The J gene is TRBJ2-1, the V gene TRBV29-1, with D unresolved. The CDR3 is made up of 14 amino acids. CDR1 and CDR2 from the germline V gene are SQVTM and ANQGSEA. Trimming took 1 base from V and 0 from J, leaving 7 bases between them. For the CDR3, the DNA is TGCAGCGTTGAAGGAGGAAGCTCCTACAATGAGCAGTTCTTC. It encodes CSVEGGSSYNEQFF.